A selection of T cell receptor beta chains follows, all from one sample in a study of blood T cell repertoires in COVID-19. The table came from immunoSEQ multiplex PCR; TCRdb's copy has only in-frame clones and leaves some out. The data contain 25,000 to 35,000 clones, about four fifths of them singletons. The specimen sequenced was peripheral blood. The receptors originated from an elderly woman with acute or convalescent COVID-19. The CDR3 runs from the conserved cysteine through the conserved F or W. The D gene is left open where the match is weak. A clone size is listed for some rows: how often the clone was seen (once, few, many), or a class if it is expanded.

D gene	J gene	V gene	clone size	CDR3 protein	CDR3 DNA
TRBD2	TRBJ2-3	TRBV5-1	NA	CASSLSQGTSGGAGATQYF	TGCGCCAGCAGCTTGTCTCAAGGAACTAGCGGGGGGGCGGGAGCTACGCAGTATTTT
TRBD1	TRBJ1-2	TRBV28	NA	CASSPLGTGGDYGYTF	TGTGCCAGCAGCCCCCTAGGAACAGGGGGTGACTATGGCTACACCTTC
TRBD2	TRBJ2-7	TRBV4-1	NA	CASSPSPLAGGREQYF	TGCGCCAGCAGCCCTTCCCCCCTAGCGGGAGGTCGAGAGCAGTACTTC
TRBD1	TRBJ1-4	TRBV7-9	NA	CASSPGTGLNEKLFF	TGTGCCAGCAGCCCCGGGACAGGCCTTAATGAAAAACTGTTTTTT
NA	TRBJ1-1	TRBV18	NA	CASSPAVTEAFF	TGTGCCAGCTCACCGGCGGTCACTGAAGCTTTCTTT
NA	TRBJ1-2	TRBV2	NA	CASSASGGDYGYTF	TGTGCCAGCAGTGCTTCTGGGGGCGACTATGGCTACACCTTC
NA	TRBJ1-6	TRBV7-6	NA	CASSLRQFGNNSPLHF	TGTGCCAGCAGCTTACGCCAGTTTGGCAATAATTCACCCCTCCACTTT
TRBD1	TRBJ1-1	TRBV25-1	NA	CASSDRGSAFF	TGTGCCAGCAGTGACAGGGGGTCAGCTTTCTTT
NA	TRBJ2-6	TRBV27	NA	CASTPLRSGANVLTF	TGTGCCAGCACCCCACTTCGCTCTGGGGCCAACGTCCTGACTTTC
NA	TRBJ1-2	TRBV2	once	CASSEALTGNYGYTF	TGTGCCAGCAGTGAAGCGCTCACAGGGAACTATGGCTACACCTTC
NA	TRBJ1-5	TRBV5-8	NA	CASSLTETHQPQHF	TGTGCCAGCAGCCTTACAGAGACCCATCAGCCCCAGCATTTT